These T cell receptor beta chains were read from a single sample in a study of T cell responses to AZD1222 COVID-19 vaccine. Some clones are missing from TCRdb's copy, which holds only in-frame ones; the method was immunoSEQ multiplex PCR. The table lists under 200,000 clones, over 85% of them singletons. Sequenced material: peripheral blood, taken 28 days after the second dose of the MenACWY control vaccine. All receptors come from an adult who received the MenACWY meningococcal vaccine as a control. The conserved cysteine and the conserved F or W are not part of the CDR3 here. Not every row has a clone size; where given, it reads once, few, many or a size class.

clone_size,v_call,j_call,cdr3_aa
-,TRBV5-1,TRBJ2-5,ASSLQGVRGRGETQY
-,TRBV6-5,TRBJ1-2,ASSQSFGLGYT
-,TRBV3-1/TRBV3-2,TRBJ2-7,ASSQPGRTNYEQY
-,TRBV5-6,TRBJ1-2,ASSRGIYGYT
-,TRBV5-1,TRBJ1-4,ASSPSGTGEKLF
-,TRBV11-2,TRBJ2-7,ASSQDYYEQY
-,TRBV28,TRBJ1-4,ASTLMVGATNEKLF
-,TRBV11-2,TRBJ1-1,ASRPGQFLNTEAF
-,TRBV12-3/TRBV12-4,TRBJ2-1,ASGLTNEQF
once,TRBV3-1/TRBV3-2,TRBJ1-5,ASSQDLGHPRGYNQPQH
few,TRBV30,TRBJ2-2,AWARMANTGELF
-,TRBV7-2,TRBJ1-6,ASSVPGNSPLH
once,TRBV18,TRBJ2-7,ASSPGGDGGEQY
-,TRBV29-1,TRBJ1-5,SVGTGETGQPQH
-,TRBV7-2,TRBJ1-6,ASSLVWGVSSYNSPLH
-,TRBV12-5,TRBJ1-1,ASGLPPDSRSLNTEAF
-,TRBV12-3/TRBV12-4,TRBJ1-4,ASSLNQGEKLF
-,TRBV2,TRBJ1-2,ASWGTVAQGGYT
-,TRBV19,TRBJ2-3,ASSIPRGRPDTQY
-,TRBV7-3,TRBJ2-3,ASSLIPGSLTDTQY
-,TRBV7-8,TRBJ1-3,ASSDRGPPAPNTIY
-,TRBV7-3,TRBJ2-1,ASSLGGGRAGEQF